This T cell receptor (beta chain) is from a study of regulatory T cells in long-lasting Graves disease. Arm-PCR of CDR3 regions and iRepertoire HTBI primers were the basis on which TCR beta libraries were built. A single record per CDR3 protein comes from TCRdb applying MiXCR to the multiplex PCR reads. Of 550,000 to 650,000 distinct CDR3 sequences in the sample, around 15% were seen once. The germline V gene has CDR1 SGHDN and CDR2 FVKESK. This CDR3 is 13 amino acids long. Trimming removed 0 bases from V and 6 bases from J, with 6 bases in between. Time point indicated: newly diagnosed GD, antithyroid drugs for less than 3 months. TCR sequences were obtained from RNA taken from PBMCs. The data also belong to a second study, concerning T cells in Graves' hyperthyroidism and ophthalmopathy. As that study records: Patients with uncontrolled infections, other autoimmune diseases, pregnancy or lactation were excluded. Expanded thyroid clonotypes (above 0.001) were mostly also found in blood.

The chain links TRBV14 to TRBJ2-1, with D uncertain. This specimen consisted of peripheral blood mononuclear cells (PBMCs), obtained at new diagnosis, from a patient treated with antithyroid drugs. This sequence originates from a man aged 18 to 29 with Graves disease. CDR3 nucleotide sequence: TGTGCCAGCAGCCAAGACTTGAGCAATGAGCAGTTCTTC. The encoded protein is CASSQDLSNEQFF.